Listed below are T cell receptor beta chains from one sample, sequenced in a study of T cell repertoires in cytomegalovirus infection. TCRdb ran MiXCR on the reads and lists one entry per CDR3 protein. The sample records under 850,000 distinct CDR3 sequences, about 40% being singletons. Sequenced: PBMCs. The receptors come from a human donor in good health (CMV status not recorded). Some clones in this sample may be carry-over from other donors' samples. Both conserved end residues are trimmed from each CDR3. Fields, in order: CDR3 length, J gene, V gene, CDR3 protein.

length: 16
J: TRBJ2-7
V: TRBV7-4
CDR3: ASSRLGLAGGSSYEQY

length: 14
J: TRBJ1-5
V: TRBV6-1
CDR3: ASSEERFSINQPQH

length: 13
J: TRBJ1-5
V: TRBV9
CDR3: ASSVDTGPGQPQH

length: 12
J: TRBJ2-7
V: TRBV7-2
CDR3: ASSLMQGNYEQY

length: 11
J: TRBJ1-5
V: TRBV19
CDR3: ASKRTGDQPQH

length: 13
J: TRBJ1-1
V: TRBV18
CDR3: ASSHGTGTNTEAF

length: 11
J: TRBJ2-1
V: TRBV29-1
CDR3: SVRDSSYNEQF

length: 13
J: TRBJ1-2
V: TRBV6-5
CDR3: ASSSPREGSYGYT

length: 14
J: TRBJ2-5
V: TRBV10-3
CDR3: AISGGDRGPLGTQY

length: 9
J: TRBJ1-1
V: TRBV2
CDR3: ASTGYTEAF

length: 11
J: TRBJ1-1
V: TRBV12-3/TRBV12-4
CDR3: ASIAGARTEAF

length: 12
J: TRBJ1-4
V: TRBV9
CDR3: ASSGGQGMEKLF

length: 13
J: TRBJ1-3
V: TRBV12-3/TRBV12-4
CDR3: ASSLARPSGNTIY

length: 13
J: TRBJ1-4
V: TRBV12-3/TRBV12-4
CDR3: ASSLGQGFNEKLF

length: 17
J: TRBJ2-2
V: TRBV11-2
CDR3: ASSLGRGSIHPFTGELF

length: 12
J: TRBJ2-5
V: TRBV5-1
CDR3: ASSFGHPGETQY

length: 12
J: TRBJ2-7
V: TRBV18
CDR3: ASSPRDSPSEQY

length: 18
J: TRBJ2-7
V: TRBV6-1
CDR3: ASSPGPNWDSPKASYEQY

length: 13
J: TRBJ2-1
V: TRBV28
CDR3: ASRPSGTQYNEQF

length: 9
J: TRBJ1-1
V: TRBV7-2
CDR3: ASSLDGGNS

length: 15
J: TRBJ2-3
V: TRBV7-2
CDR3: ASSSQITGLHTDTQY

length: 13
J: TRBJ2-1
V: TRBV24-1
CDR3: ATCQDPCSYNEQF

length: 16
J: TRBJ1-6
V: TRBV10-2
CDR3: ASSEPGPDGGVNSPLH

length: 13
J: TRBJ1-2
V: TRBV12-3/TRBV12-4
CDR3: ASSPGQVTNYGYT

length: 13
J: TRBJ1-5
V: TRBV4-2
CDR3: ASSQGGTGHQPQH

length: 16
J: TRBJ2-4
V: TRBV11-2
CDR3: ASSSWTPGGLAKNIQY

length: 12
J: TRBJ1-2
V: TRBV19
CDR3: ASSIRPRTDGYT

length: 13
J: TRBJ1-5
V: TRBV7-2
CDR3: ASSLDRGVNQPQH

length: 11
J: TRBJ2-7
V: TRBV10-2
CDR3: ASSFTGGHGQY

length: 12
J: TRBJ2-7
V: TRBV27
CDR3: ASRIAGGDYEQY

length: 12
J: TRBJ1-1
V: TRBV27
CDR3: ASSLSAWNTEAF

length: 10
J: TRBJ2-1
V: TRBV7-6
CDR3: ASSLGRSEPF

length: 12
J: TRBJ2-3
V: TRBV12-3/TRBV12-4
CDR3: ASSSSGTRFTPY

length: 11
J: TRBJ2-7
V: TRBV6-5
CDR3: ASRVTGGHEQY